The 21 T cell receptor beta chains reported below all come from one sample, sequenced in a study of OX40 agonist ivuxolimab in advanced cancers. Generated by immunoSEQ multiplex PCR, the TCRdb table keeps only in-frame clones and is missing some. The sample consists of 85,000 to 100,000 clones, 85% to 95% of them appearing once. The sample here was CD4+ or CD8+ T cells sorted from blood, taken in a trial of the OX40 agonist ivuxolimab. These receptors came from an adult with an advanced solid tumor such as melanoma, head and neck, liver or kidney cancer.

Comments on this clone: The same CDR3 arises from other DNA sequences in this sample as well. The chain combines TRBV15 with TRBJ2-3; D unclear. In germline, CDR1 is LNHNV, CDR2 YYDKDF (reference sequence). The CDR3 sequence is 12 residues long. Trimming left V 1 base short and J 4 bases short, with 3 bases between. The CDR3 here is CATSRVADTQYF. CDR3 nucleotide sequence: TGTGCCACCAGCAGAGTCGCAGATACGCAGTATTTT.

V gene TRBV28 combines with J gene TRBJ1-1; 9 nucleotides line up with TRBD1. The CDR3 contains 13 residues. Germline CDR1 and CDR2: MDHEN and SYDVKM. V shed 5 bases, J shed 8 bases, and the junction held 6 bases outside the gene matches. The CDR3 region has the DNA TGTGCCAGCAGTCCGGGACAGGGCGGGGAAGCTTTCTTT. Translating it yields CASSPGQGGEAFF.

This chain uses TRBV11-2 with TRBJ1-3, with D maybe TRBD1 (5 bases). Trimming stripped 1 base from V and 8 bases from J, with 15 bases between. This CDR3 region has 15 residues. In germline, CDR1 is SGHAT, CDR2 FQNNGV. The CDR3 loop is CASSLGATLGHTIYF. CDR3 sequence (DNA): TGTGCCAGCAGCTTAGGGGCCACCCTGGGACACACCATATATTTT.

The gene calls are TRBV30 and TRBJ1-1, with a tentative D call TRBD1 (5 bases). Per the germline V gene, CDR1 is GTSNPN and CDR2 is SVGIG (reference sequence). The CDR3 is 12 amino acids. V was shortened by 5 bases and J by 12 bases, with 19 bases between the two germline ends. DNA for the CDR3: TGTGCCTGGGACCCGTCTACAGGCGCAACTTTCTTT. Its translation: CAWDPSTGATFF.

This clone was detected only once. V is TRBV2 and J is TRBJ1-5, with 7 bases that match TRBD1. Germline V gene data show CDR1 as SNHLY and CDR2 as FYNNEI. The trim removed 5 bases at V and 3 bases at J, leaving 13 bases unmatched. This CDR3 has 17 amino acids. The CDR3 region is CASSPRRGGGANQPQHF. CDR3 DNA: TGTGCCAGCAGTCCCCGCCGAGGGGGCGGTGCCAATCAGCCCCAGCATTTT.

In its sample, this clone was seen once. The chain carries TRBV15 and TRBJ2-1; 9 bases are shared with TRBD2. Trimming cost V 8 bases and J 8 bases; bases outside gene matches: 10. This CDR3 spans 14 amino acids. Germline V gene data show CDR1 as LNHNV and CDR2 as YYDKDF (reference sequence). DNA for the CDR3: TGTGCCACCCGTGCGGGAGGGCCGAACTATGAGCAGTTCTTC. Protein product: CATRAGGPNYEQFF.

This clone was found once. The V gene is TRBV6-6, the J gene TRBJ2-3; possibly TRBD2 for D (7 bases). V lost 3 bases and J lost 7, with 17 bases in between. Germline V gene lookup returns CDR1 MNHNY and CDR2 SVGAGI (reference sequence). The CDR3 loop spans 15 amino acids. This CDR3 is CASSYGRGLENTQYF. The CDR3 bases are TGTGCCAGCAGTTATGGGCGGGGGCTTGAAAATACGCAGTATTTT.

This clone has only one observation. The chain joins TRBV27 to TRBJ1-2; no reliable D call. The V gene's germline CDR1 is MNHEY and CDR2 SMNVEV (reference sequence). The CDR3 totals 13 residues. Trimming shortened V by 4 bases and J by 1 base, and 7 bases separated the two germline ends. This CDR3 is CASSYTGNYGYTF. As DNA, the CDR3 is TGTGCCAGCAGTTACACGGGTAACTATGGCTACACCTTC.

This CDR3 is CASSGGQGFPNEQFF. The DNA for the CDR3 is TGTGCCAGCAGCGGGGGACAGGGCTTTCCCAATGAGCAGTTCTTC. V and J are TRBV7-9 and TRBJ2-1, with 9 bases that match TRBD1. This CDR3 spans 15 amino acids. V was pared by 5 bases and J by 6 bases, with 8 bases of the junction left unmatched. Germline lookup yields CDR1 SEHNR and CDR2 FQNEAQ (reference sequence).

The chain uses TRBV19 and TRBJ1-2; TRBD1 is a possible D gene (6 bases). The V gene's germline CDR1 is LNHDA and CDR2 SQIVND (reference sequence). The CDR3 is 12 amino acids. The germline V and J ends were trimmed by 7 bases and 8 bases, with 14 bases remaining between them. CDR3 DNA: TGTGCCAGTACCACAGGGCTACGGGGCTACACCTTC. Residues: CASTTGLRGYTF.

The rearrangement joins TRBV5-1 to TRBJ1-3; D gene ambiguous. Germline assignment: CDR1 SGHRS and CDR2 YFSETQ. The ends were cut back, 0 bases at V and 0 bases at J, with 7 bases in the middle. The CDR3 sequence is 15 residues long. The CDR3 DNA reads TGCGCCAGCAGCTTGGACCCGAACTCTGGAAACACCATATATTTT. It translates to CASSLDPNSGNTIYF.

The chain uses TRBV6-1 and TRBJ1-6; 8 nucleotides match TRBD1. The length of the CDR3 is 18 residues. The germline CDR1 and CDR2 sequences are MNHNS and SASEGT. Trimming removed 3 bases from V and 10 bases from J; junction bases left unmatched: 17. The CDR3, as DNA: TGTGCCAGCAGTGACCATCTCGGGACAGGAACAGTAGGATCACCCCTCCACTTT. Translating gives CASSDHLGTGTVGSPLHF.

The chain couples TRBV2 to TRBJ2-3; D might be TRBD2 (6 bases). The germline V and J ends were trimmed by 6 bases and 0 bases, with 13 bases remaining between them. Looked up from germline, CDR1 is SNHLY and CDR2 is FYNNEI. The CDR3 is made up of 15 amino acids. This chain's CDR3 is CASSARTISTDTQYF. The DNA for the CDR3 is TGTGCCAGCAGCGCAAGGACTATTAGCACAGATACGCAGTATTTT.

This clone is a singleton in its sample. V and J are TRBV6-1 and TRBJ1-5; 8 bases are a match to TRBD1. This CDR3 is 16 amino acids long. V gave up 2 bases and J gave up 6 bases; unmatched junction bases: 9. In germline, CDR1 is MNHNS, CDR2 SASEGT. The CDR3 region has the DNA TGTGCCAGCAGTGAATTTAGGACAGGGAACGGTCAGCCCCAGCATTTT. Translated: CASSEFRTGNGQPQHF.

This sequence joins TRBV6-5 and TRBJ1-5, with D tentatively TRBD1 (6 bases). Per germline, CDR1 MNHEY and CDR2 SVGAGI. The CDR3 runs to 15 residues. Trimming took 5 bases from V and 4 from J, leaving 15 bases between them. CDR3: CASSVRRDTNQPQHF. DNA of the CDR3: TGTGCCAGCAGTGTCCGTCGGGACACGAATCAGCCCCAGCATTTT.

This chain uses TRBV6-5 with TRBJ2-2; 8 bases fit TRBD2. This CDR3 is 15 amino acids long. V dropped 4 bases and J dropped 8; count of bases not matched to a gene: 9. Germline CDR1 reads MNHEY; CDR2 reads SVGAGI. CDR3 in DNA: TGTGCCAGCAGTTTCGGACTAGCTACCTCTGGGGAGCTGTTTTTT. Translation: CASSFGLATSGELFF.

The chain joins TRBV6-6 to TRBJ2-1; 7 nucleotides agree with TRBD2. Germline V gene data show CDR1 as MNHNY and CDR2 as SVGAGI (reference sequence). Trimming removed 0 bases from V and 3 bases from J; junction bases left unmatched: 2. CDR3 length equals 15 residues. DNA of the CDR3: TGTGCCAGCAGTTACTCGCCTAGCGGCTACAATGAGCAGTTCTTC. As protein: CASSYSPSGYNEQFF.

This chain uses TRBV28 with TRBJ2-7, with 9 bases lining up with TRBD1. Trimming removed 3 bases from V and 0 bases from J; junction bases left unmatched: 6. Germline-derived CDR1 and CDR2 are MDHEN and SYDVKM. The CDR3 has 16 residues. CDR3 residues: CASSFRDRGYSYEQYF. CDR3 bases: TGTGCCAGCAGTTTCCGCGACAGGGGGTACTCCTACGAGCAGTACTTC.

The V call is TRBV25-1, the J call TRBJ2-6; D might be TRBD2 (6 bases). The V gene lost 3 bases and the J gene lost 13 bases, with 16 bases spanning the gap. The CDR3 is 14 residues long. CDR1 and CDR2 from the germline V gene are MGHDK and SYGVNS. The CDR3 loop is CASSEEGDWAVLTF. The CDR3 DNA reads TGTGCCAGCAGTGAGGAGGGCGACTGGGCTGTCCTGACTTTC. Full variable domain (rest looked up from reference TRBV25-1 and TRBJ2-6): EADIYQTPRYLVIGTGKKITLECSQTMGHDKMYWYQQDPGMELHLIHYSYGVNSTEKGDLSSESTVSRIRTEHFPLTLESARPSHTSQYLCASSEEGDWAVLTFGAGSRLTVL.

J is TRBJ1-1 and V is TRBV30, with D maybe TRBD1 (6 bases). This CDR3 contains 14 residues. V gave up 0 bases and J gave up 2 bases, with 10 bases separating them. Germline assignment: CDR1 GTSNPN and CDR2 SVGIG (reference sequence). DNA for the CDR3: TGTGCCTGGAGTGTAAGGGGGTTAAACACTGAAGCTTTCTTT. Its protein is CAWSVRGLNTEAFF. Based on the CDR3 plus reference TRBV30 and TRBJ1-1, the full variable domain is SQTIHQWPATLVQPVGSPLSLECTVEGTSNPNLYWYRQAAGRGLQLLFYSVGIGQISSEVPQNLSASRPQDRQFILSSKKLLLSDSGFYLCAWSVRGLNTEAFFGQGTRLTVV.

V is TRBV29-1 and J is TRBJ1-5; D unresolved. V lost 4 bases to trimming and J lost 5 bases, with 9 bases between them. There are 12 residues in the CDR3. Germline assignment: CDR1 SQVTM and CDR2 ANQGSEA. For the CDR3, the DNA is TGCAGCGTTGTGGGTCTTTATCAGCCCCAGCATTTT. It yields the protein CSVVGLYQPQHF. Full variable domain (missing parts from reference TRBV29-1 and TRBJ1-5): SAVISQKPSRDICQRGTSLTIQCQVDSQVTMMFWYRQQPGQSLTLIATANQGSEATYESGFVIDKFPISRPNLTFSTLTVSNMSPEDSSIYLCSVVGLYQPQHFGDGTRLSIL.